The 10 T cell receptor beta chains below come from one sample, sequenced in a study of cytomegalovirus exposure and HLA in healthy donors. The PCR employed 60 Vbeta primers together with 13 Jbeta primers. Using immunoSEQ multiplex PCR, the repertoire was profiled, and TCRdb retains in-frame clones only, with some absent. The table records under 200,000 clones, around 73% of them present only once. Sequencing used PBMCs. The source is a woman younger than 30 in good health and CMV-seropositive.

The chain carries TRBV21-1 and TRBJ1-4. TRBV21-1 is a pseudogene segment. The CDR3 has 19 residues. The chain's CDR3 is CASSKCPRDFPASRQLGFF. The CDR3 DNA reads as TGTGCCAGCAGCAAATGCCCTCGGGACTTCCCGGCCAGTAGGCAGCTCGGGTTTTTT.

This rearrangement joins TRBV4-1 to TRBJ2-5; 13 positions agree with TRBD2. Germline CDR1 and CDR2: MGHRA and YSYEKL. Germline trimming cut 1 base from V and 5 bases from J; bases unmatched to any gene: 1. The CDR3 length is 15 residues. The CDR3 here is CASSQGGLAGETQYF. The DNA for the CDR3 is TGCGCCAGCAGCCAAGGGGGACTAGCGGGGGAGACCCAGTACTTC.

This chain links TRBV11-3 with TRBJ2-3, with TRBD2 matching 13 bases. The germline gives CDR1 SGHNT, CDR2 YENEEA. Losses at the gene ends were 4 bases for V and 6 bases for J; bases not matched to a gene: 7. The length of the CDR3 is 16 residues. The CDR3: CASSSGTSGAKDTQYF. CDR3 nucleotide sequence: TGTGCCAGCAGCTCCGGGACTAGCGGGGCGAAGGATACGCAGTATTTT.

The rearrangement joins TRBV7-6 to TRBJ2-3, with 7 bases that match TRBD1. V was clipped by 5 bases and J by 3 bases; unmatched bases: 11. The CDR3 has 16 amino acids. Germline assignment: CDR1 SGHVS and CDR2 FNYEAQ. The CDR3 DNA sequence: TGTGCCAGCAGCCCAACGACAGGGACGAGGACAGATACGCAGTATTTT. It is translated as CASSPTTGTRTDTQYF.

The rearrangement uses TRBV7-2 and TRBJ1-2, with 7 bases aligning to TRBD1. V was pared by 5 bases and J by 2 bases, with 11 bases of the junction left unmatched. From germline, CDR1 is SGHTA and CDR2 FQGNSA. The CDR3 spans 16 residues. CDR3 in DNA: TGTGCCAGCAGCCAAGACAGGGTTCGGCAGAACTATGGCTACACCTTC. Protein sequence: CASSQDRVRQNYGYTF. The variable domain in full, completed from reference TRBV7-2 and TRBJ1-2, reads GAGVSQSPSNKVTEKGKDVELRCDPISGHTALYWYRQSLGQGLEFLIYFQGNSAPDKSGLPSDRFSAERTGGSVSTLTIQRTQQEDSAVYLCASSQDRVRQNYGYTFGSGTRLTVV.

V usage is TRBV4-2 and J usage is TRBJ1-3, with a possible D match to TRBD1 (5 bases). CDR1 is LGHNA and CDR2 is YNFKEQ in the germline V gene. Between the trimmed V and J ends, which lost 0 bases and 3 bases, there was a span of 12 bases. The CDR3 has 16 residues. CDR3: CASSQDRGANGNTIYF. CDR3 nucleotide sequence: TGTGCCAGCAGCCAAGATCGTGGGGCAAATGGAAACACCATATATTTT.

As DNA, the CDR3 is TGTGCCAGCTTCTCCAGGGGACGACTAGAGACCCAGTACTTC. Translated, it gives CASFSRGRLETQYF. This chain links TRBV6-1 with TRBJ2-5, with D perhaps TRBD1 (6 bases). From germline, CDR1 is MNHNS and CDR2 SASEGT. CDR3 length equals 14 residues. Trimming pared 8 bases from V and 4 bases from J, leaving 17 bases between.

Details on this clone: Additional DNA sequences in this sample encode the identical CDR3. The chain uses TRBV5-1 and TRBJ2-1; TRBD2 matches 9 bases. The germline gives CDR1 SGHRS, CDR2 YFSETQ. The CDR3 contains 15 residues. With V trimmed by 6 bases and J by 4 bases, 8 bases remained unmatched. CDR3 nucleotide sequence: TGCGCCAGCAAAGGGCTAGCGGGGCCTTACAATGAGCAGTTCTTC. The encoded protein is CASKGLAGPYNEQFF. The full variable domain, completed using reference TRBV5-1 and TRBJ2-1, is KAGVTQTPRYLIKTRGQQVTLSCSPISGHRSVSWYQQTPGQGLQFLFEYFSETQRNKGNFPGRFSGRQFSNSRSEMNVSTLELGDSALYLCASKGLAGPYNEQFFGPGTRLTVL.

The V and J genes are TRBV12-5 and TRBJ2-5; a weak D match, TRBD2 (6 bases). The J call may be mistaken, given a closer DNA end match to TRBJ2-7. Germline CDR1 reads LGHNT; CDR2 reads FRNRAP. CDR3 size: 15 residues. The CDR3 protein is CASGLPRGTSYEQYF. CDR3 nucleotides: TGTGCTAGTGGTTTACCCCGGGGGACCTCCTACGAGCAGTACTTC.

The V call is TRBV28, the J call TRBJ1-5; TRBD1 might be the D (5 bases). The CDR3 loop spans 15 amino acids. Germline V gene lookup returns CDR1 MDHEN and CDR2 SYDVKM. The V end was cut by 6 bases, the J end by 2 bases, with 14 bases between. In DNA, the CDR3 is TGTGCCAGCAGCCGGGGGGGGATCGGCAATCAGCCCCAGCATTTT. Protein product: CASSRGGIGNQPQHF.